The clone carrying this T cell receptor (beta chain) was found many times. As yet, its antigen is unknown. Every immunoSEQ plate was one replicate of a subset's evenly spread DNA. Method: immunoSEQ multiplex PCR; TCRdb's copy keeps in-frame clones and lacks some. The sample has some 350,000 clones, approximately 79% seen once. The sample comes from a study of shared clonotypes between healthy human individuals. On the study more broadly: Researchers assigned three CD4 naive, three CD4 memory, two CD8 naive and one CD8 memory plate to each donor.

Study findings and constraints: Sampling involved blood alone; tissue repertoires likely differ.

The source of this sequence is a man aged 25 to 45 in good health. Sequencing was performed on memory CD4+ T cells sorted from blood. The sample's subset: CD45RA-negative fraction.

CDR3 sequence (DNA): TGTGCCAGCAGACTCACCACAGGGGACACTGAAGCTTTCTTT. It is translated as CASRLTTGDTEAFF. The chain carries TRBV6-6 and TRBJ1-1; 7 bases line up with TRBD1. The germline V gene encodes CDR1 MNHNY and CDR2 SVGAGI (reference sequence). Losses at the gene ends were 6 bases for V and 3 bases for J; bases not matched to a gene: 7. The CDR3 is 14 residues long.